The 22 T cell receptor beta chains below come from one sample, sequenced in a study of CD8 T cells in ankylosing spondylitis. Notes on the study in general: About 8 highly homologous variants made up a TCR beta motif, and this motif appeared characteristic of ankylosing spondylitis blood.

No antigens are known for them. TCRdb re-called the 5' RACE reads through MiXCR, storing one row per CDR3 protein. This sample has 250,000 to 350,000 distinct CDR3 sequences, with roughly 8% found just once. Sequencing was performed on blood, either unsorted or a sorted T cell fraction (not recorded which). Receptors were obtained from a male donor with ankylosing spondylitis.

This clonotype was observed a handful of times. V gene TRBV3-1 combines with J gene TRBJ2-1, with TRBD2 matching over 9 bases. CDR1 and CDR2 (germline): LGHDT, YNNKEL (reference sequence). The trim removed 0 bases at V and 0 bases at J, leaving 6 bases unmatched. The CDR3 is made up of 18 amino acids. CDR3 amino acids: CASSQDIAGASSYNEQFF. CDR3 bases: TGTGCCAGCAGCCAAGATATAGCGGGAGCGAGCTCCTACAATGAGCAGTTCTTC.

V gene TRBV10-3 combines with J gene TRBJ1-1; no definite D call. V was cut by 4 bases and J by 6 bases, with 15 bases left in between. CDR1 is ENHRY, CDR2 SYGVKD, per germline. The CDR3 runs 14 residues. The CDR3 nucleotides are TGTGCCATCAGTGCAAGTGGCCGCCCCTCTGAAGCTTTCTTT. Protein sequence: CAISASGRPSEAFF.

This clonotype was picked up many times. The rearrangement uses TRBV11-1 and TRBJ2-2; no firm D call. V was clipped by 2 bases and J by 2 bases, with 6 bases between them. The CDR3 sequence is 14 residues long. Germline V CDR1 and CDR2: SGHAT, FQDESV (reference sequence). The CDR3 DNA is TGTGCCAGCAGCTTAAGGCTCAACACCGGGGAGCTGTTTTTT. Its translation: CASSLRLNTGELFF.

This chain joins TRBV7-6 and TRBJ2-7, with TRBD1 matching over 7 bases. CDR3 length equals 14 residues. With V trimmed by 6 bases and J by 1 base, 6 bases remained unmatched. Germline CDR1 is SGHVS and CDR2 is FNYEAQ. The DNA of the CDR3 is TGTGCCAGCAGGCCCGGGACAGAGTCCTACGAGCAGTACTTC. Translating it yields CASRPGTESYEQYF. Filled out from reference TRBV7-6 and TRBJ2-7, the complete variable domain reads GAGVSQSPRYKVTKRGQDVALRCDPISGHVSLYWYRQALGQGPEFLTYFNYEAQQDKSGLPNDRFSAERPEGSISTLTIQRTEQRDSAMYRCASRPGTESYEQYFGPGTRLTVT.

This clonotype was detected ten times or more. The chain is built from TRBV27 and TRBJ2-2; D unclear. CDR1 and CDR2 (germline): MNHEY, SMNVEV (reference sequence). This CDR3 spans 14 amino acids. Trimming cost V 1 base and J 1 base, with 4 bases left between them. Here the CDR3 DNA reads TGTGCCAGCAGTTTATTTCAGAACACCGGGGAGCTGTTTTTT. It specifies CASSLFQNTGELFF.

This clonotype was found many times. The chain combines TRBV7-2 with TRBJ2-1; D may be TRBD2 (6 bases). Trimming took 5 bases from V and 0 from J, leaving 11 bases between them. This CDR3 comprises 15 residues. From germline, CDR1 is SGHTA and CDR2 FQGNSA. As DNA, the CDR3 is TGTGCCAGCAGCGAGCTAGCGAGCTCCTACAATGAGCAGTTCTTC. Protein product: CASSELASSYNEQFF.

V and J are TRBV19 and TRBJ2-2; D unresolved. This CDR3 contains 18 residues. Germline V CDR1 and CDR2: LNHDA, SQIVND (reference sequence). Deletions cut 3 bases from V and 1 base from J, with 18 bases between. This CDR3 reads CASSIPTARPENTGELFF. CDR3 sequence (DNA): TGTGCCAGTAGTATTCCCACCGCGAGGCCGGAGAACACCGGGGAGCTGTTTTTT.

CDR3 nucleotides: TGCAGCGTTGGCGACAGGAATCCAGATACGCAGTATTTT. This encodes CSVGDRNPDTQYF. The genes are TRBV29-1 and TRBJ2-3; possibly TRBD1 for D (6 bases). This CDR3 is built from 13 residues. Germline CDR1 and CDR2: SQVTM and ANQGSEA. V was cut by 4 bases and J by 4 bases, with 12 bases left in between.

This clonotype occurred a few times. The CDR3 bases are TGTGCCAGCAGCCAAAAAGAAAAAGTCTACGAGCAGTACTTC. Residues: CASSQKEKVYEQYF. The V call is TRBV7-9, the J call TRBJ2-7; D is undetermined. The CDR3 totals 14 residues. CDR1 and CDR2 (germline): SEHNR, FQNEAQ (reference sequence). Deletions cut 5 bases from V and 3 bases from J, with 14 bases between.

This clonotype was counted a few times. The chain couples TRBV24-1 to TRBJ2-2; D is possibly TRBD1 (5 bases). The V gene lost 7 bases and the J gene lost 5 bases, with 7 bases spanning the gap. Germline V lookup: CDR1 KGHDR, CDR2 SFDVKD. The CDR3 contains 12 residues. CDR3 coding DNA: TGTGCCACCAGAGGGGTGACCGGGGAGCTGTTTTTT. It encodes CATRGVTGELFF.

Ten or more counts support this clonotype. The chain has TRBV4-1 and TRBJ2-7; perhaps D is TRBD1 or TRBD2 (7 bases each). V gave up 0 bases and J gave up 1 base, with 10 bases separating them. The CDR3 contains 15 residues. Germline CDR1 is MGHRA and CDR2 is YSYEKL. The CDR3 reads CASSQEAGQSYEQYF. CDR3 in DNA: TGCGCCAGCAGCCAAGAAGCGGGACAGTCCTACGAGCAGTACTTC.

The V and J genes are TRBV7-2 and TRBJ2-3; D is perhaps TRBD1 (5 bases). Looked up from germline, CDR1 is SGHTA and CDR2 is FQGNSA. The CDR3 totals 15 residues. V lost 1 base and J 2 bases, leaving 10 bases between the germline ends. This CDR3 is CASSLVQGPTDTQYF. CDR3 DNA sequence: TGTGCCAGCAGCTTAGTTCAGGGCCCCACAGATACGCAGTATTTT.

This clonotype was counted between two and nine times. The chain recombines TRBV6-1 with TRBJ1-5, with 7 bases that match TRBD1. Unmatched junction bases numbered 11, after V lost 5 bases and J lost 1 base. Germline V gene sequence: CDR1 MNHNS, CDR2 SASEGT. CDR3 size: 17 residues. The CDR3 is CASSPYPPGQSNQPQHF. In DNA, the CDR3 is TGTGCCAGCAGTCCCTACCCCCCGGGACAGAGCAATCAGCCCCAGCATTTT.

This clonotype was picked up many times. V and J are TRBV2 and TRBJ2-7; D gene unclear. Looked up from germline, CDR1 is SNHLY and CDR2 is FYNNEI. V was pared by 8 bases and J by 6 bases, with 17 bases between. This CDR3 spans 13 amino acids. CDR3 bases: TGTGCCAGCGGCCACAGAGCCCGTTTCGAGCAGTACTTC. Translated: CASGHRARFEQYF.

The V call is TRBV4-3, the J call TRBJ2-1; D not certain. The CDR3 spans 15 residues. V was pared by 0 bases and J by 6 bases, with 12 bases between. CDR1 LGHNA and CDR2 YSLEER come from the germline V gene. As DNA, the CDR3 is TGCGCCAGCAGCCAAGATAGCCTTGGAGCCAATGAGCAGTTCTTC. Translating gives CASSQDSLGANEQFF.

This clonotype occurred a few times. The rearrangement links TRBV5-6 to TRBJ2-7, with 9 bases that match TRBD1. The J segment lost 5 bases and the V segment lost 4 bases, leaving 10 bases of the junction unmatched. This CDR3 comprises 15 residues. Germline loops: CDR1 SGHDT, CDR2 YYEEEE. The CDR3 sequence is CASSTSGTGIHEQYF. The CDR3 region has the DNA TGTGCCAGCAGCACTTCCGGGACAGGGATCCACGAGCAGTACTTC.

On this clonotype itself: It may be a read error: a sequence one base away is much more abundant. The chain recombines TRBV3-1 with TRBJ2-1; 9 bases are a match to TRBD2. Germline CDR1 LGHDT, CDR2 YNNKEL (reference sequence). Trimming cost V 4 bases and J 5 bases; bases outside gene matches: 6. The CDR3 is 15 amino acids. The CDR3 nucleotides read TGTGCCAGCAGCCCCCGGCAGCGGGGGGACAATGAGCAGTTCTTC. This translates into CASSPRQRGDNEQFF.

On this clonotype itself: A much larger clone differs by one base, so this may be a read error. In this CDR3 the conserved last residue, phenylalanine or tryptophan, is missing, so a read error is likely. This CDR3 reads CASSLMPGDSPLHL. CDR3 sequence (DNA): TGCGCCAGCAGCTTGATGCCAGGAGATTCACCCCTCCACCTT. The rearrangement links TRBV5-1 to TRBJ1-6; D remains ambiguous. The germline V gene has CDR1 SGHRS and CDR2 YFSETQ. The CDR3 is 14 amino acids. V was pared by 1 base and J by 8 bases, with 10 bases between.

This clonotype was detected only once. A much more abundant neighbour one base away suggests this may be a read error. The J gene is TRBJ2-1, the V gene TRBV7-6; D is possibly TRBD2 (5 bases). CDR3 length: 12 residues. Trimming took 2 bases from V and 8 from J, leaving 7 bases between them. Per the germline V gene, CDR1 is SGHVS and CDR2 is FNYEAQ. The CDR3 protein is CASSLIGDEQFF. CDR3 DNA: TGTGCCAGCAGCTTAATCGGGGATGAGCAGTTCTTC.

In this sample, this clonotype turned up many times. The chain employs TRBV6-1 and TRBJ1-1, with 7 nucleotides matching TRBD1. This CDR3 contains 15 residues. J gave up 1 base and V 6 bases, and 8 bases lay outside the gene matches. Germline lookup yields CDR1 MNHNS and CDR2 SASEGT. The CDR3 reads CASRLQGNPNTEAFF. CDR3 sequence (DNA): TGTGCCAGCAGACTACAGGGGAATCCGAACACTGAAGCTTTCTTT.

The V and J genes are TRBV20-1 and TRBJ2-5, with 8 bases fitting TRBD1. This CDR3 has 15 residues. Germline V gene sequence: CDR1 DFQATT, CDR2 SNEGSKA (reference sequence). The V and J ends lost 2 bases and 3 bases, in that order; junction bases with no gene match: 8. The CDR3 DNA reads as TGCAGTGCTAGATCCCAGGGGGCAGGAAAAGAGACCCAGTACTTC. It codes for CSARSQGAGKETQYF.

The chain carries TRBV29-1 and TRBJ2-2; 7 nucleotides line up with TRBD2. V was pared by 2 bases and J by 2 bases, with 5 bases of the junction left unmatched. The germline V gene has CDR1 SQVTM and CDR2 ANQGSEA. CDR3 size: 15 residues. The CDR3 sequence is CSVEPRGVNTGELFF. The CDR3 nucleotides read TGCAGCGTTGAACCCCGGGGGGTTAACACCGGGGAGCTGTTTTTT.